Presented here are 13 T cell receptor beta chains from one specimen sequenced in a study of shared clonotypes between healthy human individuals. Libraries were prepared by immunoSEQ multiplex PCR; TCRdb keeps only in-frame clonotypes and omits some of them. This sample has some 2,400,000 clones, with approximately 95% found just once. Specimen: naive CD4+ T cells sorted from blood. The subset denotes: CD45RA+ positively selected. Receptors originate from a young man in good health.

On this clone itself: The sample holds other DNA sequences that translate to the same CDR3. The chain combines TRBV7-2 with TRBJ1-2; 7 bases align to TRBD1. CDR1 SGHTA and CDR2 FQGNSA come from the germline V gene. This CDR3 comprises 13 residues. V lost 1 base, J lost 6 bases, and 2 bases stayed unmatched. The CDR3 DNA follows: TGTGCCAGCAGCTTAGGACAGGGAGATGGCTACACCTTC. It encodes CASSLGQGDGYTF.

J is TRBJ1-6 and V is TRBV5-1, with D uncertain. Germline CDR1 SGHRS, CDR2 YFSETQ. V gave up 5 bases and J gave up 10 bases, with 7 bases separating them. CDR3 length equals 11 residues. CDR3 DNA: TGCGCCAGCAGAACAGCCTCACCCCTCCACTTT. This translates into CASRTASPLHF.

The chain recombines TRBV5-1 with TRBJ2-5, with 10 bases fitting TRBD2. This CDR3 has 15 residues. Germline loops: CDR1 SGHRS, CDR2 YFSETQ. The V segment lost 2 bases and the J segment 5 bases; nucleotides outside the gene matches: 6. The CDR3 DNA is TGCGCCAGCAGCTTTAGCGGGAGGCATACGGAGACCCAGTACTTC. Protein sequence: CASSFSGRHTETQYF.

The J gene is TRBJ1-1, the V gene TRBV6-1, with D hard to call. The V and J ends lost 2 bases and 6 bases respectively, with 10 bases between them. The germline V gene has CDR1 MNHNS and CDR2 SASEGT. The CDR3 runs to 13 residues. As DNA, the CDR3 is TGTGCCAGCAGTGAATTAATGAGTTCTGAAGCTTTCTTT. Its protein is CASSELMSSEAFF.

The gene calls are TRBV5-6 and TRBJ2-1, with TRBD2 matching 10 bases. The germline gives CDR1 SGHDT, CDR2 YYEEEE. The CDR3 runs 15 residues. Germline trimming cut 5 bases from V and 4 bases from J; bases unmatched to any gene: 6. The chain's CDR3 is CASSPGLAEYNEQFF. The CDR3 DNA reads as TGTGCCAGCAGTCCCGGACTAGCGGAATACAATGAGCAGTTCTTC.

V usage is TRBV6-6 and J usage is TRBJ2-2; no reliable D call. Germline V lookup: CDR1 MNHNY, CDR2 SVGAGI (reference sequence). Between the trimmed V and J ends, which lost 2 bases and 4 bases, there was a span of 8 bases. CDR3 length equals 14 residues. The CDR3 DNA reads TGTGCCAGCAGTTACAGGGCTAGCACCGGGGAGCTGTTTTTT. Its protein product is CASSYRASTGELFF.

This chain uses TRBV27 with TRBJ2-2, with 9 bases matching TRBD1. The V gene end was trimmed by 10 bases and the J gene end by 8 bases; junction bases not matched to a gene: 14. The CDR3 extends over 15 amino acids. Germline values: CDR1 MNHEY, CDR2 SMNVEV (reference sequence). Here the CDR3 reads CATAPGTGLSGELFF. The CDR3 DNA sequence: TGTGCCACTGCGCCTGGGACAGGGCTTTCAGGGGAGCTGTTTTTT.

The genes are TRBV19 and TRBJ1-1; TRBD1 matches 7 bases. CDR1 is LNHDA and CDR2 is SQIVND in the germline V gene (reference sequence). This CDR3 is 13 amino acids long. V lost 6 bases and J lost 4; bases outside the gene matches: 5. The CDR3 sequence is CASRDRAFTEAFF. The CDR3 coding sequence is TGTGCCAGTAGAGACAGGGCCTTCACTGAAGCTTTCTTT.

This chain connects TRBV5-1 to TRBJ2-1; maybe TRBD2 (6 bases). Trimming shortened V by 6 bases and J by 7 bases, and 14 bases separated the two germline ends. The CDR3 extends over 13 amino acids. Germline V lookup: CDR1 SGHRS, CDR2 YFSETQ. The CDR3 sequence: CASTITGGNEQFF. DNA for the CDR3: TGCGCCAGCACTATAACAGGAGGGAATGAGCAGTTCTTC.

The rearrangement joins TRBV28 to TRBJ2-3; TRBD2 is a possible D gene (7 bases). Trimming stripped 7 bases from V and 2 bases from J, with 13 bases between. Germline V lookup: CDR1 MDHEN, CDR2 SYDVKM. The length of the CDR3 is 14 residues. The DNA of the CDR3 is TGTGCCAGCACCCCGGGGGGCTACACAGATACGCAGTATTTT. Amino acid sequence: CASTPGGYTDTQYF. The full variable domain, rest sourced from reference TRBV28 and TRBJ2-3, is DVKVTQSSRYLVKRTGEKVFLECVQDMDHENMFWYRQDPGLGLRLIYFSYDVKMKEKGDIPEGYSVSREKKERFSLILESASTNQTSMYLCASTPGGYTDTQYFGPGTRLTVL.

The rearrangement joins TRBV6-1 to TRBJ1-1; no firm D call. The ends were cut back, 7 bases at V and 1 base at J, with 10 bases in the middle. Germline V gene sequence: CDR1 MNHNS, CDR2 SASEGT. The CDR3 is made up of 13 amino acids. CDR3 nucleotides: TGTGCCAGCAATCGACTGGAGAACACTGAAGCTTTCTTT. It translates to CASNRLENTEAFF.

CDR3 DNA: TGTGCCAGCAGCGTAGGCGGGAGTCCCACCGGGGAGCTGTTTTTT. Translated, it gives CASSVGGSPTGELFF. V is TRBV9 and J is TRBJ2-2; 7 bases are shared with TRBD2. The junction had 3 bases not matched to a gene; V was cut back by 0 bases and J by 4 bases. Germline CDR1 SGDLS, CDR2 YYNGEE. The CDR3 is made up of 15 amino acids.

Points on this clone: This same CDR3 is encoded by further DNA sequences in the sample. The rearrangement links TRBV5-1 to TRBJ2-2; D is unclear. Trimming took 2 bases from V and 2 from J, leaving 7 bases between them. The CDR3 runs 14 residues. Germline CDR1 is SGHRS and CDR2 is YFSETQ. CDR3 sequence reads: CASSFGINTGELFF. The DNA for the CDR3 is TGCGCCAGCAGCTTCGGCATAAACACCGGGGAGCTGTTTTTT.